This T cell receptor beta chain was recovered during a study of T-cell reconstitution after alpha-beta-depleted transplantation in children. Study-wide results and caveats: Reported findings indicate that, about two months after transplant, alpha-beta T cells came from several hundred expanded clones, which were derived from non-depleted graft cells.

This clonotype was recorded once. What it binds is unknown. The germline CDR1 and CDR2 sequences are GTSNPN and SVGIG (reference sequence). The V gene end was trimmed by 4 bases and the J gene end by 10 bases; junction bases not matched to a gene: 10. The CDR3 consists of 13 residues. The library targeted TCRbeta and was prepared with unique molecular identifiers. MiXCR, applied by TCRdb to the PCR reads, yields one record per CDR3 protein. This sample carries about 490,000 distinct CDR3 sequences, about 10% of them seen once, and the ten largest clones take around 2%. Sequencing was performed on PBMCs, taken before TCRalphabeta/CD19-depleted stem cell transplant. This receptor was identified in a child aged 2-15 years with inherited bone marrow failure, due to receive a stem cell transplant. The chain uses TRBV30 and TRBJ2-1; TRBD2 matches at 7 bases. This chain's CDR3 is CAWNPGGVVEQFF. CDR3 in DNA: TGTGCCTGGAATCCGGGGGGAGTGGTGGAGCAGTTCTTC.